The source of this TCR beta chain is a study of Ad26.COV2.S vaccination and SARS-CoV-2 variants. The wider study: The donor participated in the COV1001 trial, in its Ad26.COV2.S arm. Recipients of Ad26.COV2.S got it intramuscularly, once or twice 56 days apart.

Repertoires were generated with immunoSEQ multiplex PCR, while TCRdb's copy carries only in-frame clones and drops some. This sample has around 450,000 clones, with about 92% found just once. Sample treatment: some 20 received Ad26.COV2.S at low or high dose, single or two shots; a few received placebo; per-sample allocation not given. Samples were taken on day 63 after the first vaccine or placebo injection. This clone turned up a few times. Its target is not known. Germline V gene sequence: CDR1 MNHEY, CDR2 SMNVEV (reference sequence). The CDR3 loop spans 14 amino acids. V lost 8 bases and J lost 1, with 12 bases in between. Study outcomes and limitations: Following vaccination, spike-specific CD8+ and CD4+ T cell responses reportedly exhibited substantial breadth. From the TCR breadth and depth analyses, total T cell responses may have been underestimated.

The sample in question was peripheral blood, obtained in a trial of Ad26.COV2.S vaccine versus placebo. This TCR was sampled from a person between 18 and 60 years old who received the Ad26.COV2.S COVID-19 vaccine or a placebo. The chain recombines TRBV27 with TRBJ2-1, with D unresolved. This CDR3 reads CASRSEDSYNEQFF. In nucleotides, the CDR3 is TGTGCCAGCCGCTCGGAAGATTCCTACAATGAGCAGTTCTTC.